This T cell receptor (beta chain) was profiled in a study of T-cell reconstitution after alpha-beta-depleted transplantation in children. Trimming shortened V by 3 bases and J by 4 bases, and 13 bases separated the two germline ends. The CDR3 is 15 amino acids. Construction of the TCRbeta library involved unique molecular identifiers. MiXCR, run by TCRdb on the PCR reads, gives a single entry per CDR3 protein. The sample records nearly 400,000 distinct CDR3 sequences, about a fifth being singletons. This clonotype was counted a few times. This receptor was identified in a human donor who donated a stem cell graft to a child with acute myeloid leukemia. The chain combines TRBV12-3 or TRBV12-4 with TRBJ1-3; D uncertain. Source: PBMCs from the stem cell graft donor, taken from the stem cell graft. CDR3 nucleotides: TGTGCCAGCAGTTTGTGGTCGGCGTCGGGAAACACCATATATTTT. Translating gives CASSLWSASGNTIYF.